The entry that follows covers one T cell receptor (beta chain) sequence. As originally analysed: How many nucleated cells were present was estimated from reference gene primer amplification. Clones were read by immunoSEQ multiplex PCR, and TCRdb kept only the in-frame ones, dropping some. The V and J calls and the clone size are those of that table, but D and trimming were determined from the DNA. Of under 200,000 clones in the sample, approximately 91% were seen once. V lost 6 bases and J lost 7; bases outside the gene matches: 16. The CDR3 is 16 amino acids. Germline CDR1 reads SGHAT; CDR2 reads FQNNGV. This record belongs to a study of blood T cell repertoires in COVID-19. Study information: Italy, Spain and the United States were the sources of the convalescent and acute COVID-19 samples. PBMCs, B-cell-depleted T cells, or T cells were the source of the cDNA or gDNA that made up the material.

The receptor was derived from a man aged 18-30 years with active or convalescent COVID-19. The J gene is TRBJ2-5, the V gene TRBV11-2; TRBD1 matches 8 bases. The sample was peripheral blood. The CDR3 DNA is TGTGCCAGCAGTTTTAAGCCAGGGGGCGTTGCAGTGACCCAGTACTTC. As protein: CASSFKPGGVAVTQYF.